Presented here are 14 T cell receptor beta chains from one specimen sequenced in a study of T cell changes during pregnancy in multiple sclerosis. Profiling relied on immunoSEQ multiplex PCR, and the TCRdb table lists in-frame clones only, not all of them. The sample contains approximately 48,000 clones, approximately 94% of which appear only once. Sequencing was performed on CD4+ T cells from peripheral blood mononuclear cells, taken in the second trimester of pregnancy. These receptor sequences come from a female donor with multiple sclerosis, enrolled in a pregnancy study.

The chain recombines TRBV20-1 with TRBJ1-6; D call uncertain. This CDR3 contains 10 residues. Trimming removed 3 bases at V and 11 bases at J, with 5 bases between. Germline V gene lookup returns CDR1 DFQATT and CDR2 SNEGSKA (reference sequence). Written as DNA, the CDR3 is TGCAGTGCTAGCAGGCCACCCCTCCACTTT. Amino acid sequence: CSASRPPLHF.

This clone occurred once. The rearrangement links TRBV19 to TRBJ1-1; D uncertain. The germline V gene encodes CDR1 LNHDA and CDR2 SQIVND (reference sequence). V was clipped by 3 bases and J by 4 bases, with 12 bases between them. The CDR3 contains 14 residues. The DNA of the CDR3 is TGTGCCAGTAGTATGGGGAGTGGTAGCACTGAAGCTTTCTTT. This sequence encodes CASSMGSGSTEAFF. Filled out from reference TRBV19 and TRBJ1-1, the complete variable domain reads DGGITQSPKYLFRKEGQNVTLSCEQNLNHDAMYWYRQDPGQGLRLIYYSQIVNDFQKGDIAEGYSVSREKKESFPLTVTSAQKNPTAFYLCASSMGSGSTEAFFGQGTRLTVV.

This clone was counted only a few times. DNA of the CDR3: TGTGCCAGTAGACGGGGGTCCTCTGGGGCCAACGTCCTGACTTTC. This gives the protein CASRRGSSGANVLTF. J is TRBJ2-6 and V is TRBV19; possibly TRBD2 for D (6 bases). This CDR3 is 15 amino acids long. Deletions cut 6 bases from V and 0 bases from J, with 9 bases between. Germline V gene sequence: CDR1 LNHDA, CDR2 SQIVND (reference sequence).

This clone was seen only once. The chain is built from TRBV4-3 and TRBJ2-1, with TRBD2 matching over 8 bases. CDR3 length: 19 amino acids. V lost 1 base, J lost 0 bases, and 11 bases stayed unmatched. Germline V gives CDR1 LGHNA, CDR2 YSLEER. CDR3 loop: CASSQGIGGGSSSYNEQFF. In nucleotides, the CDR3 is TGCGCCAGCAGCCAAGGGATCGGGGGGGGATCGAGCTCCTACAATGAGCAGTTCTTC.

The V call is TRBV27, the J call TRBJ2-2; 7 bases are a match to TRBD1. With V trimmed by 5 bases and J by 5 bases, 11 bases remained unmatched. Germline assignment: CDR1 MNHEY and CDR2 SMNVEV (reference sequence). The CDR3 consists of 16 residues. The CDR3 DNA reads TGTGCCAGCAGTACACGGAGGACAGGTGGAACCGGGGAGCTGTTTTTT. It translates to CASSTRRTGGTGELFF.

The chain uses TRBV7-2 and TRBJ2-3; tentative D call: TRBD2 (7 bases). Germline V gene sequence: CDR1 SGHTA, CDR2 FQGNSA. There are 15 residues in the CDR3. The V gene lost 5 bases and the J gene lost 3 bases, with 15 bases spanning the gap. CDR3 sequence reads: CASSPGRGGTDTQYF. CDR3 in DNA: TGTGCCAGCAGCCCCGGAAGGGGGGGAACAGATACGCAGTATTTT.

This rearrangement joins TRBV7-9 to TRBJ2-7; D gene unclear. Germline CDR1 SEHNR, CDR2 FQNEAQ (reference sequence). The V gene lost 5 bases and the J gene lost 6 bases, with 11 bases spanning the gap. This CDR3 has 12 amino acids. CDR3 sequence reads: CASSKTEGEQYF. In DNA form, the CDR3 reads TGTGCCAGCAGCAAAACAGAAGGCGAGCAGTACTTC.

The chain links TRBV5-5 to TRBJ1-1, with TRBD1 as a possible D gene (5 bases). The germline gives CDR1 SGHKS, CDR2 YYEKEE (reference sequence). Between the trimmed V and J ends, which lost 5 bases and 1 base, there was a span of 18 bases. The CDR3 has 16 amino acids. For the CDR3, the DNA is TGTGCCAGCAGGCCGCAGGATGGGAGGGGGAACACTGAAGCTTTCTTT. Protein product: CASRPQDGRGNTEAFF.

This chain connects TRBV27 to TRBJ1-4; 7 bases align to TRBD1. Unmatched junction bases numbered 12, after V lost 6 bases and J lost 8 bases. Germline V CDR1 and CDR2: MNHEY, SMNVEV (reference sequence). The CDR3 consists of 15 residues. The CDR3 here is CASSSNRDRGEKLFF. CDR3 DNA: TGTGCCAGCAGCTCAAACCGGGACAGAGGGGAAAAACTGTTTTTT.

Worth noting for this clone: The junction shows a germline mismatch at one end, possibly a read error. The chain recombines TRBV2 with TRBJ1-6; D call uncertain. CDR3 length: 13 residues. Germline CDR1 reads SNHLY; CDR2 reads FYNNEI. The CDR3 sequence: CASSEGRHSLLHF. CDR3 bases: TGTGCCAGCAGTGAGGGCAGACATTCACTCCTCCACTTT.

In its sample, this clone was seen once. The CDR3 spells CASSHTGGGLTDTQYF. CDR3 in DNA: TGTGCCAGCAGCCATACAGGCGGGGGCCTCACAGATACGCAGTATTTT. This chain links TRBV4-2 with TRBJ2-3; maybe TRBD2 (7 bases). The germline CDR1 and CDR2 sequences are LGHNA and YNFKEQ. The CDR3 spans 16 residues. The V end was cut by 3 bases, the J end by 2 bases, with 15 bases between.

The chain combines TRBV4-3 with TRBJ1-1; D might be TRBD1 (5 bases). This CDR3 is built from 13 residues. Germline CDR1 LGHNA, CDR2 YSLEER. V lost 4 bases, J lost 4 bases, and 10 bases lay in between. The CDR3 reads CASSRRGGTEAFF. CDR3 DNA sequence: TGCGCCAGCAGCCGGCGGGGCGGCACTGAAGCTTTCTTT.

This clone occurred once. This rearrangement joins TRBV10-3 to TRBJ1-5, with TRBD1 matching 8 bases. Germline V gives CDR1 ENHRY, CDR2 SYGVKD. J lost 0 bases, V lost 11 bases, and 12 bases had no gene match. This CDR3 region has 16 residues. CDR3 nucleotide sequence: TGTGCCTACGAGACAGGGGTCGTTTCTAGCAATCAGCCCCAGCATTTT. Translation gives CAYETGVVSSNQPQHF.

The rearrangement joins TRBV6-6 to TRBJ2-3, with TRBD2 identical over 12 bases. The germline V gene encodes CDR1 MNHNY and CDR2 SVGAGI (reference sequence). CDR3 size: 15 residues. V was clipped by 6 bases and J by 4 bases; unmatched bases: 5. The CDR3 spells CASSASGGASDTQYF. Written as DNA, the CDR3 is TGTGCCAGCAGCGCTAGCGGGGGGGCCTCAGATACGCAGTATTTT.